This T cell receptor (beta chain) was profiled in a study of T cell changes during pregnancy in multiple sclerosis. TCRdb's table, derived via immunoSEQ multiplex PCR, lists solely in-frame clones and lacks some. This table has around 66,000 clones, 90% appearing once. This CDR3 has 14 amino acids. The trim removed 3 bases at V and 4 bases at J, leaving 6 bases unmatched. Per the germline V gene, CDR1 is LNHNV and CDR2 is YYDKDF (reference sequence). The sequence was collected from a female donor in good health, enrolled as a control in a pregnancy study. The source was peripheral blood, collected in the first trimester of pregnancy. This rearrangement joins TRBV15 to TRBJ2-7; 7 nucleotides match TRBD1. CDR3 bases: TGTGCCACCAGCAGGACAGGGAAAAGTTACGAGCAGTACTTC. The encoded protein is CATSRTGKSYEQYF.